The sequence of this T cell receptor beta chain was determined in a study of PD-L1 blockade in urothelial cancer. CDR1 and CDR2 (germline): SGHDT, YYEEEE. The ends were cut back, 4 bases at V and 5 bases at J, with 13 bases in the middle. The CDR3 covers 13 residues. The table came from immunoSEQ multiplex PCR; TCRdb's copy has only in-frame clones and leaves some out. The sample has about 88,000 clones; around nine tenths are singletons. Specimen: PBMCs, collected around atezolizumab (anti-PD-L1) treatment. This TCR came from a man aged 60 to 75 with urothelial cancer. This chain uses TRBV5-6 with TRBJ2-7; D is perhaps TRBD1 (5 bases). The CDR3 here is CASSADRFHEQYF. CDR3 nucleotide sequence: TGTGCCAGCAGCGCTGACAGATTCCACGAGCAGTACTTC.